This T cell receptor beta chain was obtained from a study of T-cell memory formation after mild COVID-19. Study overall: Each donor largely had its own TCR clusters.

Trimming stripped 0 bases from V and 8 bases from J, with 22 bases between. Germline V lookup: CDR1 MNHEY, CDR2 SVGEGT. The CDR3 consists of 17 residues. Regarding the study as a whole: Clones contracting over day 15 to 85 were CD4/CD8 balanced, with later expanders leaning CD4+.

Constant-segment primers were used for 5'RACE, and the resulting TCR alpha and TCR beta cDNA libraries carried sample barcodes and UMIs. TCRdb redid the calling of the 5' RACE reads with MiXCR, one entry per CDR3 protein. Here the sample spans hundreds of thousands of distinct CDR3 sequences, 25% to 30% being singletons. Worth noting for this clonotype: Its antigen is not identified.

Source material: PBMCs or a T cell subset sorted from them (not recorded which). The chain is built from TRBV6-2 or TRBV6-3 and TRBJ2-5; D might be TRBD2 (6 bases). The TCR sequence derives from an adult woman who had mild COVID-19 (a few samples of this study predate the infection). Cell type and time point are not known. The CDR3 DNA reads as TGTGCCAGCAGTTACTCGGCCATCGTGGTGGAGGGGAATACCCAGTACTTC. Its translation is CASSYSAIVVEGNTQYF.